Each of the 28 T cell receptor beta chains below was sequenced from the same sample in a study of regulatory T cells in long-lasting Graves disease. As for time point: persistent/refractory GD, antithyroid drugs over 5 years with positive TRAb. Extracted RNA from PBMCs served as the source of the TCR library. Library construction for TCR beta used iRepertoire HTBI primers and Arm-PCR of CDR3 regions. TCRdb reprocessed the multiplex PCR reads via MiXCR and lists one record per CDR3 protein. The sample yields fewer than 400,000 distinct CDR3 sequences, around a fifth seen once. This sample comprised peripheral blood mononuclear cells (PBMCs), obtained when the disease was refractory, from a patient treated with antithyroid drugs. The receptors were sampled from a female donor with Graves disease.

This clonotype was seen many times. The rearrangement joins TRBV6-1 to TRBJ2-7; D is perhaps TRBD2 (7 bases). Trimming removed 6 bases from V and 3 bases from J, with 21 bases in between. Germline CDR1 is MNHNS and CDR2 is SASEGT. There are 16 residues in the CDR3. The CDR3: CASRSDSGAVIYEQYF. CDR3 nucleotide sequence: TGTGCCAGCAGGTCGGACAGCGGGGCGGTCATCTACGAGCAGTACTTC.

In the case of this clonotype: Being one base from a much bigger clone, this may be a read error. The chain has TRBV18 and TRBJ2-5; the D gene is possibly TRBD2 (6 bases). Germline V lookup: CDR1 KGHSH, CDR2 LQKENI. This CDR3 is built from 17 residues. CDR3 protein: CASAPPSRLRDLETQYF. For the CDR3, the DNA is TGTGCCAGCGCACCACCGTCGCGTCTGCGGGACTTAGAGACCCAGTACTTC.

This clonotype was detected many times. The chain's CDR3 is CASRRGETQYF. In DNA, the CDR3 is TGTGCCAGCAGACGGGGTGAGACCCAGTACTTC. This chain links TRBV2 with TRBJ2-5; a possible D gene is TRBD2 (5 bases). V was pared by 6 bases and J by 5 bases, with 7 bases between. This CDR3 region has 11 residues. From germline, CDR1 is SNHLY and CDR2 FYNNEI.

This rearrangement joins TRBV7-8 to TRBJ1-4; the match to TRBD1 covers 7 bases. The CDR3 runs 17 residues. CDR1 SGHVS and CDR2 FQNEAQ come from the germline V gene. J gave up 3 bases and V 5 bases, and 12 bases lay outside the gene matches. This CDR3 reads CASSLTGQGGANEKLFF. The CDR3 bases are TGTGCCAGCAGCCTCACAGGGCAGGGGGGGGCTAATGAAAAACTGTTTTTT.

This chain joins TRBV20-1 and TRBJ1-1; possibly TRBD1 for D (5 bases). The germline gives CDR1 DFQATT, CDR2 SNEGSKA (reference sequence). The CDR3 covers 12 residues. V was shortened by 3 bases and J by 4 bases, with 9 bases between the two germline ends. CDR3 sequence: CSASRASTEAFF. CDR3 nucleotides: TGCAGTGCTAGCAGGGCGTCCACTGAAGCTTTCTTT.

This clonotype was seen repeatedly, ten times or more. CDR3 loop: CASRDRKANYGYTF. The DNA for the CDR3 is TGTGCCAGCAGAGACAGGAAAGCTAACTATGGCTACACCTTC. The genes are TRBV6-1 and TRBJ1-2; D is perhaps TRBD1 (6 bases). Trimming removed 6 bases at V and 0 bases at J, with 11 bases between. Germline V gene lookup returns CDR1 MNHNS and CDR2 SASEGT. CDR3 length: 14 amino acids.

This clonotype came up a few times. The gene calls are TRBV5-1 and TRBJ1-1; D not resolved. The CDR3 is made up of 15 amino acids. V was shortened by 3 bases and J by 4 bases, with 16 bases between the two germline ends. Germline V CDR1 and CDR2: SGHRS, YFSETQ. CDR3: CASSWGLVGSTEAFF. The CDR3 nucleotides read TGCGCCAGCAGCTGGGGTCTGGTGGGGAGCACTGAAGCTTTCTTT.

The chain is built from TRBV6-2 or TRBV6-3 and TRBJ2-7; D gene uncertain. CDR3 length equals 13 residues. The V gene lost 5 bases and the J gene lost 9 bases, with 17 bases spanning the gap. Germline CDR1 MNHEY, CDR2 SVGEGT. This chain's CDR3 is CASSTSPGGGQYF. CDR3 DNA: TGTGCCAGCAGTACATCCCCCGGCGGTGGGCAGTACTTC.

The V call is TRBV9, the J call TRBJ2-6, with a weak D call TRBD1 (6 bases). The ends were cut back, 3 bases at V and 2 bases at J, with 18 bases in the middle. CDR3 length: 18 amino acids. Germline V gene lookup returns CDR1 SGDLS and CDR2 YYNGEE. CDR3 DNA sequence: TGTGCCAGCAGCGGCCGGACAGAAAAATCGACTGGGGCCAACGTCCTGACTTTC. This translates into CASSGRTEKSTGANVLTF.

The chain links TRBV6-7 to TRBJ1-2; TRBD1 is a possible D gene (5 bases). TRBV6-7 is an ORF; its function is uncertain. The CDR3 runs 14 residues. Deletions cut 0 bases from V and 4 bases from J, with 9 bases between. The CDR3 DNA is TGTGCCAGCAGTTACTCGGGGGTTCTCTATGGCTACACCTTC. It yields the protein CASSYSGVLYGYTF.

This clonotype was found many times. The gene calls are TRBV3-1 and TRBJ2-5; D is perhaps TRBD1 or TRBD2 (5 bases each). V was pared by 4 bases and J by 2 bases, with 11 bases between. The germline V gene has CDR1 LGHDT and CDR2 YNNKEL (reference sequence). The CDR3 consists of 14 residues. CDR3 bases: TGTGCCAGCAGCCTCAGATGGGGGCAAGAGACCCAGTACTTC. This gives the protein CASSLRWGQETQYF.

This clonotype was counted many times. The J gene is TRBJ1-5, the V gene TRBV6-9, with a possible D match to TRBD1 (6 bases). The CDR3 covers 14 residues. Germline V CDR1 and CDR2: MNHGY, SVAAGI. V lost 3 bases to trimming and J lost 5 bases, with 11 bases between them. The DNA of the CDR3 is TGTGCCAGCAGTTACCTGACAGGTGATCAGCCCCAGCATTTT. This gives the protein CASSYLTGDQPQHF.

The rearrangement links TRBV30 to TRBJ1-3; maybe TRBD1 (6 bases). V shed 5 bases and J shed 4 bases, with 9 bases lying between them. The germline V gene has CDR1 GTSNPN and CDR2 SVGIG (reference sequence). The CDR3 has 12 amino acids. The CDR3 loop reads CAWDRSGNTIYF. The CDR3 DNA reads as TGTGCCTGGGACAGGTCCGGAAACACCATATATTTT.

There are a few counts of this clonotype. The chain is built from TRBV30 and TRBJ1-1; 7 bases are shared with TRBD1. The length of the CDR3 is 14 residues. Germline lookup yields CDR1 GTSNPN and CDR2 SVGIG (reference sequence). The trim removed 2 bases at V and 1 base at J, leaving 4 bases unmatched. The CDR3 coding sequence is TGTGCCTGGAGTAGGGGGCAGGGGAACACTGAAGCTTTCTTT. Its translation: CAWSRGQGNTEAFF.

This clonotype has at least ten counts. The CDR3 region is CASLKQGADTEAFF. CDR3 DNA: TGTGCCAGCCTGAAACAGGGCGCAGACACTGAAGCTTTCTTT. The chain uses TRBV6-1 and TRBJ1-1; a weak D match, TRBD1 (6 bases). Germline-derived CDR1 and CDR2 are MNHNS and SASEGT. This CDR3 has 14 residues. V was trimmed by 8 bases and J by 3 bases, leaving 16 bases between them.

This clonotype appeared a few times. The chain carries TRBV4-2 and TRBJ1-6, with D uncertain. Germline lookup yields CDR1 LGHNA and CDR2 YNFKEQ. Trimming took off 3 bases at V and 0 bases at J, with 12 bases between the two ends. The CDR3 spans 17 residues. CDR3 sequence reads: CASSQVDSRSYNSPLHF. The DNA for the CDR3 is TGTGCCAGCAGCCAGGTTGACTCGCGCTCCTATAATTCACCCCTCCACTTT.

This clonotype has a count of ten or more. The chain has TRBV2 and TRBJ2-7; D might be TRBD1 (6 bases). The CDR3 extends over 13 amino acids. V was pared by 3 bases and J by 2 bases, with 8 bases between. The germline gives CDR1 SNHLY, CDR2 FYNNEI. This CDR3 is CASSDQGPYEQYF. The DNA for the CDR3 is TGTGCCAGCAGTGACCAGGGGCCCTACGAGCAGTACTTC.

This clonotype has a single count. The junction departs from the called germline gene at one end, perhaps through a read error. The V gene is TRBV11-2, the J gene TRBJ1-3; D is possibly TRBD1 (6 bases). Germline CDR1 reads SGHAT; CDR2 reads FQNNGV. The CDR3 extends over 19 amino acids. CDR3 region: CASSQGGRSSLLSGNTIYF. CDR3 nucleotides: TGCGCCAGCAGCCAAGGGGGACGTAGCTCCCTACTCTCTGGAAACACCATATATTTT.

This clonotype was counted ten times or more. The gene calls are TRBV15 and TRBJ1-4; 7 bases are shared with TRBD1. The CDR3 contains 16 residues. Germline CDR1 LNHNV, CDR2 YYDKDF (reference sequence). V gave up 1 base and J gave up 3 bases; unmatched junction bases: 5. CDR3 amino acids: CATSRARQGSNEKLFF. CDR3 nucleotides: TGTGCCACCAGCAGAGCCAGACAGGGCTCTAATGAAAAACTGTTTTTT.

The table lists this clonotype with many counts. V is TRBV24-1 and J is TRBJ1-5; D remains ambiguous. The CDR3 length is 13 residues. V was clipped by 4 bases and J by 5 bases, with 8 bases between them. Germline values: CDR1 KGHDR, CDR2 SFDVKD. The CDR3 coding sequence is TGTGCCACCAGTGACGGGTCGGATCAGCCCCAGCATTTT. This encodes CATSDGSDQPQHF.

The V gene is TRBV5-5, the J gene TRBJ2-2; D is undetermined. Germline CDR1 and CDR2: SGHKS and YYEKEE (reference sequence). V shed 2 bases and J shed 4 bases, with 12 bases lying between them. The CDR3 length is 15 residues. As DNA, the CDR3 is TGTGCCAGCAGCTTTATGTGGGTGAGCACCGGGGAGCTGTTTTTT. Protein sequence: CASSFMWVSTGELFF. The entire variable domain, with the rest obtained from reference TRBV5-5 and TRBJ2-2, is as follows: DAGVTQSPTHLIKTRGQQVTLRCSPISGHKSVSWYQQVLGQGPQFIFQYYEKEERGRGNFPDRFSARQFPNYSSELNVNALLLGDSALYLCASSFMWVSTGELFFGEGSRLTVL.

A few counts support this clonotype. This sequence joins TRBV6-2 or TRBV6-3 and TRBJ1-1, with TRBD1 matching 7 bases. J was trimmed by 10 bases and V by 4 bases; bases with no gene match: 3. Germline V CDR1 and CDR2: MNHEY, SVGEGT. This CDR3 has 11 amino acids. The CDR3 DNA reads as TGTGCCAGCAGTTTCAGGGGGGGAGCTTTCTTT. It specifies CASSFRGGAFF.

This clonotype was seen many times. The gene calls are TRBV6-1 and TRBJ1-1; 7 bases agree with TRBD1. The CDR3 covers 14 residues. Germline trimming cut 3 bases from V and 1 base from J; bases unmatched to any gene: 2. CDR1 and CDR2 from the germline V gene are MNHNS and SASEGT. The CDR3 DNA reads TGTGCCAGCAGTGATGACAGGGCGAACACTGAAGCTTTCTTT. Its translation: CASSDDRANTEAFF.

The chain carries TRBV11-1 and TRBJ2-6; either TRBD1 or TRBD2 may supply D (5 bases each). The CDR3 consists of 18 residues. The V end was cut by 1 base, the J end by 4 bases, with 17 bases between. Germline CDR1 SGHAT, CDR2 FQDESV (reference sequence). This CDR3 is CASSLGGWDDRGANVLTF. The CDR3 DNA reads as TGTGCCAGCAGCTTAGGAGGTTGGGACGACCGGGGGGCCAACGTCCTGACTTTC.

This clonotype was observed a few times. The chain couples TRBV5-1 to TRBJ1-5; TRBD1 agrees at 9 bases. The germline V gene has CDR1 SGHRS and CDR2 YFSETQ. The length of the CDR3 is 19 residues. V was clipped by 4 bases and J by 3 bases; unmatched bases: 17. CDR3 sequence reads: CASSSRDREGKGANQPQHF. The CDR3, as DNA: TGCGCCAGCAGCAGCCGGGACAGGGAGGGTAAAGGAGCCAATCAGCCCCAGCATTTT.

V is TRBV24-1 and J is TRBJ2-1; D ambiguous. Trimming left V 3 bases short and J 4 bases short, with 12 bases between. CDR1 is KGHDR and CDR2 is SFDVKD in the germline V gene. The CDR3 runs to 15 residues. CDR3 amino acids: CATSDPLFLYNEQFF. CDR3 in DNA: TGTGCCACCAGTGATCCCCTCTTCCTATACAATGAGCAGTTCTTC.

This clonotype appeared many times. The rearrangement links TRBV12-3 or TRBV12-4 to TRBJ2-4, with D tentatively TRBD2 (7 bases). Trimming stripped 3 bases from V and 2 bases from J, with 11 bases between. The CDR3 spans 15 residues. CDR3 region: CASSFGGLSKNIQYF. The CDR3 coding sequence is TGTGCCAGCAGTTTCGGGGGGCTTTCCAAAAACATTCAGTACTTC.

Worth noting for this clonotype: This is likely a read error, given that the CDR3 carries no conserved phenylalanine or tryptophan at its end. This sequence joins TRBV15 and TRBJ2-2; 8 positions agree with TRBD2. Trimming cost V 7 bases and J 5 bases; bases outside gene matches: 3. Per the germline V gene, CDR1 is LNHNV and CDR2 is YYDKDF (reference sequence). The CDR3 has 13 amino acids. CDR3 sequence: CATTTGGTGELFL. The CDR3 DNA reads TGTGCCACCACCACGGGGGGGACCGGGGAGCTGTTTCTT.